Presented here are 18 T cell receptor beta chains from one specimen sequenced in a study of blood T cell repertoires in COVID-19. The table came from immunoSEQ multiplex PCR; TCRdb's copy has only in-frame clones and leaves some out. The sample shows around 220,000 clones, roughly 90% of them seen only once. Sample: peripheral blood. These receptors came from a woman between 50 and 59 years old with acute or convalescent COVID-19.

The chain carries TRBV9 and TRBJ1-1; a possible D gene is TRBD1 (5 bases). CDR3 length equals 12 residues. Germline loops: CDR1 SGDLS, CDR2 YYNGEE. V was clipped by 4 bases and J by 10 bases, with 14 bases between them. The CDR3 DNA reads TGTGCCAGCAGCCCGACCGGAGGGGCAGCTTTCTTT. The encoded protein is CASSPTGGAAFF.

This clone came up once. The genes are TRBV9 and TRBJ1-5; TRBD1 matches at 7 bases. Unmatched junction bases numbered 5, after V lost 7 bases and J lost 4 bases. CDR1 and CDR2 (germline): SGDLS, YYNGEE. CDR3 size: 13 residues. Here the CDR3 reads CASGRGQNQPQHF. In DNA form, the CDR3 reads TGTGCCAGCGGACGGGGACAGAATCAGCCCCAGCATTTT.

The chain employs TRBV2 and TRBJ1-2; 12 bases are shared with TRBD1. Germline V gives CDR1 SNHLY, CDR2 FYNNEI. The CDR3 has 13 residues. The junction had 3 bases not matched to a gene; V was cut back by 9 bases and J by 4 bases. CDR3 sequence: CARGTGGPYGYTF. The CDR3 DNA reads TGTGCCAGGGGGACAGGGGGCCCCTATGGCTACACCTTC.

V gene TRBV10-3 combines with J gene TRBJ2-7, with D possibly TRBD2 on 5 matching bases. CDR3 length: 14 residues. Germline values: CDR1 ENHRY, CDR2 SYGVKD. V was trimmed by 6 bases and J by 0 bases, leaving 12 bases between them. CDR3 in DNA: TGTGCCATCAGACGGCCGGGGAGCTCCTACGAGCAGTACTTC. This translates into CAIRRPGSSYEQYF.

V usage is TRBV2 and J usage is TRBJ2-7; 10 bases are shared with TRBD1. The germline CDR1 and CDR2 sequences are SNHLY and FYNNEI. The CDR3 sequence is 14 residues long. The junction had 3 bases not matched to a gene; V was cut back by 3 bases and J by 4 bases. CDR3 region: CASSEGQGYYEQYF. The CDR3 bases are TGTGCCAGCAGTGAGGGACAGGGGTATTACGAGCAGTACTTC.

The chain carries TRBV21-1 and TRBJ2-7; the table's D call, TRBD2, was not checked against the DNA. TRBV21-1 is a known pseudogene. This CDR3 contains 16 residues. The CDR3 spells CASSKNRAGGSYEQYF. The CDR3 bases are TGTGCCAGCAGCAAAAACAGGGCGGGAGGATCCTACGAGCAGTACTTC.

The chain is built from TRBV30 and TRBJ1-2; D unresolved. Germline V gives CDR1 GTSNPN, CDR2 SVGIG (reference sequence). The length of the CDR3 is 11 residues. V was shortened by 2 bases and J by 3 bases, with 4 bases between the two germline ends. CDR3 DNA sequence: TGTGCCTGGAGTCCTCACTATGGCTACACCTTC. It is translated as CAWSPHYGYTF. Based on the CDR3 plus reference TRBV30 and TRBJ1-2, the full variable domain is SQTIHQWPATLVQPVGSPLSLECTVEGTSNPNLYWYRQAAGRGLQLLFYSVGIGQISSEVPQNLSASRPQDRQFILSSKKLLLSDSGFYLCAWSPHYGYTFGSGTRLTVV.

The rearrangement joins TRBV18 to TRBJ2-4, with unresolved D. The CDR3 is 15 residues long. Germline loops: CDR1 KGHSH, CDR2 LQKENI. With 2 bases removed from V and 0 bases from J, the gap between germline ends came to 8 bases. CDR3 bases: TGTGCCAGCTCACCAGAATCGGTAGCCAAAAACATTCAGTACTTC. Translation gives CASSPESVAKNIQYF.

The chain joins TRBV30 to TRBJ2-3; no clear D. V was clipped by 2 bases and J by 2 bases, with 8 bases between them. Germline CDR1 GTSNPN, CDR2 SVGIG (reference sequence). This CDR3 is built from 13 residues. CDR3 amino acids: CAWSHSYTDTQYF. CDR3 nucleotides: TGTGCCTGGAGTCACAGCTACACAGATACGCAGTATTTT.

The chain links TRBV7-9 to TRBJ2-3, with a possible D match to TRBD2 (7 bases). V was trimmed by 5 bases and J by 0 bases, leaving 9 bases between them. This CDR3 is built from 14 residues. Germline V lookup: CDR1 SEHNR, CDR2 FQNEAQ (reference sequence). In DNA form, the CDR3 reads TGTGCCAGCAGCCCGGGGGGCAGCACAGATACGCAGTATTTT. Translated: CASSPGGSTDTQYF.

The chain joins TRBV7-2 to TRBJ2-7; 9 bases are a match to TRBD1. This CDR3 comprises 14 residues. Per the germline V gene, CDR1 is SGHTA and CDR2 is FQGNSA. V trimming: 2 bases; J trimming: 3 bases; junction bases outside the gene matches: 2. The CDR3 nucleotides are TGTGCCAGCAGCTTACAGACAGGGGGCTACGAGCAGTACTTC. This sequence encodes CASSLQTGGYEQYF.

The genes are TRBV19 and TRBJ1-4; 7 nucleotides line up with TRBD1. The V and J ends lost 3 bases and 4 bases, in that order; junction bases with no gene match: 8. Germline CDR1 and CDR2: LNHDA and SQIVND (reference sequence). This CDR3 region has 16 residues. The DNA for the CDR3 is TGTGCCAGTAGTATTTTCGGAACAGGGGTTAATGAAAAACTGTTTTTT. Its translation is CASSIFGTGVNEKLFF.

This chain links TRBV7-9 with TRBJ1-3; D remains unclear. CDR3 length equals 13 residues. Germline V lookup: CDR1 SEHNR, CDR2 FQNEAQ (reference sequence). Trimming removed 3 bases from V and 5 bases from J, with 8 bases in between. CDR3 nucleotide sequence: TGTGCCAGCAGCTTTAGCCTCCGAAACACCATATATTTT. It yields the protein CASSFSLRNTIYF.

The J gene is TRBJ2-3, the V gene TRBV10-1, with D possibly being TRBD1 (5 bases). The CDR3 loop spans 13 amino acids. Germline V lookup: CDR1 WNHNN, CDR2 SYGVQD (reference sequence). Trimming pared 8 bases from V and 4 bases from J, leaving 13 bases between. CDR3 residues: CASGGREADTQYF. In DNA form, the CDR3 reads TGCGCCAGCGGCGGCAGGGAAGCAGATACGCAGTATTTT.

This clone was seen only once. The rearrangement joins TRBV5-1 to TRBJ2-7; TRBD2 matches 8 bases. CDR3 size: 15 residues. J was trimmed by 7 bases and V by 0 bases; bases with no gene match: 9. The germline gives CDR1 SGHRS, CDR2 YFSETQ. CDR3 sequence: CASSLDPREVIEQYF. In DNA form, the CDR3 reads TGCGCCAGCAGCTTGGATCCGCGGGAGGTAATTGAGCAGTACTTC.

The chain's CDR3 is CAWSVQGAQETQYF. The CDR3 nucleotides read TGTGCCTGGAGTGTCCAGGGGGCCCAAGAGACCCAGTACTTC. The rearrangement joins TRBV30 to TRBJ2-5; 8 bases agree with TRBD1. The length of the CDR3 is 14 residues. CDR1 and CDR2 (germline): GTSNPN, SVGIG (reference sequence). The V segment lost 0 bases and the J segment 1 base; nucleotides outside the gene matches: 1.

The chain has TRBV5-1 and TRBJ2-3, with TRBD1 matching over 10 bases. V was clipped by 2 bases and J by 0 bases; unmatched bases: 12. CDR3 length: 19 residues. Germline lookup yields CDR1 SGHRS and CDR2 YFSETQ. The CDR3 bases are TGCGCCAGCAGCTTAAGGGGTCTCGGGACAGGGGTTAGCACAGATACGCAGTATTTT. Amino acids: CASSLRGLGTGVSTDTQYF.

The chain is built from TRBV4-3 and TRBJ2-6; D is perhaps TRBD1 (6 bases). CDR3 length: 19 amino acids. CDR1 and CDR2 (germline): LGHNA, YSLEER. Trimming took 0 bases from V and 0 from J, leaving 15 bases between them. The CDR3 coding sequence is TGCGCCAGCAGCCAAGATAATACAGGGACCTACTCTGGGGCCAACGTCCTGACTTTC. It encodes CASSQDNTGTYSGANVLTF.